This T cell receptor (beta chain) was documented in a study of T cell responses to AZD1222 COVID-19 vaccine. Data came from immunoSEQ multiplex PCR; TCRdb stores just in-frame clones and leaves some out. Among 150,000 to 200,000 clones listed, more than 85% were seen once. The V gene lost 2 bases and the J gene lost 8 bases, with 18 bases spanning the gap. The CDR3 has 14 amino acids. Germline CDR1 is SQVTM and CDR2 is ANQGSEA. This sequence was found in an adult in good health. Sample: peripheral blood, taken on day 0 of AZD1222 vaccination. The chain has TRBV29-1 and TRBJ1-1; possible D gene TRBD1, 6 bases. The CDR3 sequence is CSVEQQRGGAEAFF. The CDR3 DNA sequence: TGCAGCGTTGAACAACAACGGGGGGGCGCGGAAGCTTTCTTT.